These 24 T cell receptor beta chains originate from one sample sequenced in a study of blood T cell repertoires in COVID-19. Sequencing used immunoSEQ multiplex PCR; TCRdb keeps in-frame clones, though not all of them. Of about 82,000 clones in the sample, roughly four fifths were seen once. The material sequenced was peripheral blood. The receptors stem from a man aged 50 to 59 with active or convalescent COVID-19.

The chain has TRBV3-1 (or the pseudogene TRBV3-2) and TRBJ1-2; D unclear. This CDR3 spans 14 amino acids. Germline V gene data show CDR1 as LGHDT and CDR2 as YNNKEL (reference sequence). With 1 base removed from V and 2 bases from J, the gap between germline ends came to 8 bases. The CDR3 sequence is CASSQALQNYGYTF. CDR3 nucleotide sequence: TGTGCCAGCAGCCAAGCCCTTCAGAACTATGGCTACACCTTC.

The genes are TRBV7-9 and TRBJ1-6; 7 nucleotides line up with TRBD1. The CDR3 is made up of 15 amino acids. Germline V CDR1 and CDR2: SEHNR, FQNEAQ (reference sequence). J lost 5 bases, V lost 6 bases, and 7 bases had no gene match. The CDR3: CASREQGSHNSPLHF. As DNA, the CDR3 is TGTGCCAGCAGGGAACAGGGGAGCCATAATTCACCCCTCCACTTT.

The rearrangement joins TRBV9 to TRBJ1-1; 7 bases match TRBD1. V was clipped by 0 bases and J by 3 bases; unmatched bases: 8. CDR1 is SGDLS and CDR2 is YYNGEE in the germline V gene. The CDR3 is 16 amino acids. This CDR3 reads CASSVVATRGDTEAFF. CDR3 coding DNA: TGTGCCAGCAGCGTAGTAGCCACCAGGGGGGACACTGAAGCTTTCTTT.

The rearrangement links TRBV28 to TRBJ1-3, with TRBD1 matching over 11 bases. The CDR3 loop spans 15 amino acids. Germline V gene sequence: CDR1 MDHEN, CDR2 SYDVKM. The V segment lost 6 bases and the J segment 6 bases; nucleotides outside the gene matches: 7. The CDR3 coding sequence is TGTGCCAGCAGCGGACAGGGGGCGGAAGAAAACACCATATATTTT. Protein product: CASSGQGAEENTIYF.

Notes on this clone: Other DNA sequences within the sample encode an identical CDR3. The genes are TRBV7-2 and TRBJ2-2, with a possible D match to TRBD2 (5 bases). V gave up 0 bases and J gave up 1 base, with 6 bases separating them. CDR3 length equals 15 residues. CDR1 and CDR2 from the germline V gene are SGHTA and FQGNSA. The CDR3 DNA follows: TGTGCCAGCAGCTTAGCTGGAGGGAACACCGGGGAGCTGTTTTTT. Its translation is CASSLAGGNTGELFF.

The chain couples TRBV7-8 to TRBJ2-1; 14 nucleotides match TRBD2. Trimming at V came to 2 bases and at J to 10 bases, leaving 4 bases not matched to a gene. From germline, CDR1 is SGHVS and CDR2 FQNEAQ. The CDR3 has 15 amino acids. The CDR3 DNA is TGTGCCAGCAGCTTAACTAGACTAGCGGGGGGGGAGCAGTTCTTC. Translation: CASSLTRLAGGEQFF.

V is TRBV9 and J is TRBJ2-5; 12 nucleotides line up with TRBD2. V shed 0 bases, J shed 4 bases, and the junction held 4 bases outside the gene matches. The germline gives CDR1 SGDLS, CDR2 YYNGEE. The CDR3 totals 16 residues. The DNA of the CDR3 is TGTGCCAGCAGCGTAGCTTCTAGCGGGGGGGGAGAGACCCAGTACTTC. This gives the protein CASSVASSGGGETQYF.

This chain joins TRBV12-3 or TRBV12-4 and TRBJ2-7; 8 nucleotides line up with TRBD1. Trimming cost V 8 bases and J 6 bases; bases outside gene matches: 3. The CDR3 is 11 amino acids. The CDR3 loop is CASGDRGEQYF. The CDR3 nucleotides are TGTGCCAGCGGTGACAGGGGCGAGCAGTACTTC.

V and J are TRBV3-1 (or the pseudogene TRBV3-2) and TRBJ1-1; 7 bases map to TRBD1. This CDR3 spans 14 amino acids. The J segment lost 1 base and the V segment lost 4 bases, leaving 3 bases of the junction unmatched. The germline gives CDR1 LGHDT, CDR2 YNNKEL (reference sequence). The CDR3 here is CASSRGQANTEAFF. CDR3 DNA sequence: TGTGCCAGCAGCCGAGGACAGGCGAACACTGAAGCTTTCTTT.

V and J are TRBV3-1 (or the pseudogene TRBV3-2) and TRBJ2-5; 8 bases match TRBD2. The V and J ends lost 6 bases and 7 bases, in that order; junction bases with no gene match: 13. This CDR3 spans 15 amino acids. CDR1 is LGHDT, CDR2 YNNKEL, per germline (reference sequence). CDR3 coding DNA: TGTGCCAGCAGACCAACTAGCGGAACCCGAGGGACCCAGTACTTC. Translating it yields CASRPTSGTRGTQYF.

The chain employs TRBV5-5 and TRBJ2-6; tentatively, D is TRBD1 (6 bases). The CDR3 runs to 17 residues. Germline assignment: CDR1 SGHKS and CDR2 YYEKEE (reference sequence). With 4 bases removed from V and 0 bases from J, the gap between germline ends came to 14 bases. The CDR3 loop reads CASSPDRSLSGANVLTF. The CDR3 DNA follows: TGTGCCAGCAGCCCCGACAGGTCCCTCTCTGGGGCCAACGTCCTGACTTTC.

This CDR3 is CASRLTNDGGGETQYF. The CDR3 region has the DNA TGTGCCAGCAGATTAACGAACGATGGGGGAGGAGAGACCCAGTACTTC. The chain combines TRBV28 with TRBJ2-5; possibly TRBD2 for D (6 bases). The CDR3 runs 16 residues. The germline V gene has CDR1 MDHEN and CDR2 SYDVKM. V shed 6 bases and J shed 4 bases, with 21 bases lying between them.

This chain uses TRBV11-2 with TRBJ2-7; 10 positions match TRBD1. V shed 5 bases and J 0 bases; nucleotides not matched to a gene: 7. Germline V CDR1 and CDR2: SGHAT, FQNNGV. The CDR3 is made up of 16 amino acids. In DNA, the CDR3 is TGTGCCAGCAGCCCAAGACAGGGGGCAAGCTCCTACGAGCAGTACTTC. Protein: CASSPRQGASSYEQYF.

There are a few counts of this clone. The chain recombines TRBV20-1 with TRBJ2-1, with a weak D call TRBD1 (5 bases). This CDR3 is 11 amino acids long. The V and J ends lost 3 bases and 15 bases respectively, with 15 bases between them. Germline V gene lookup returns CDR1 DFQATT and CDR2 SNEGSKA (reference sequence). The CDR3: CSASSGHQGFF. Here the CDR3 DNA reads TGCAGTGCTAGTTCAGGGCATCAGGGGTTCTTC.

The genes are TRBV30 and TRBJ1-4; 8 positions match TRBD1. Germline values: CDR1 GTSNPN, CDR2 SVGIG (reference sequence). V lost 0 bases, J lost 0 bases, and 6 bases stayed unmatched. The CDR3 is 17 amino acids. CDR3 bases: TGTGCCTGGAGTGTCCAATGGGGACAGGCAACTAATGAAAAACTGTTTTTT. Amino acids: CAWSVQWGQATNEKLFF.

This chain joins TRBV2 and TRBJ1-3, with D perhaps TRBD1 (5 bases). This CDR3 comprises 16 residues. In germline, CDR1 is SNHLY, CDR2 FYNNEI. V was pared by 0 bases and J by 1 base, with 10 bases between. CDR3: CASSEARQSSGNTIYF. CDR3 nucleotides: TGTGCCAGCAGTGAAGCTCGACAGTCGTCTGGAAACACCATATATTTT.

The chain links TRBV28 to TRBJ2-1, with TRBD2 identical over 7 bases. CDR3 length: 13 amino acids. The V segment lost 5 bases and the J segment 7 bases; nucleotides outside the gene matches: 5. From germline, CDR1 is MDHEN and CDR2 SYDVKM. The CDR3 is CASSPSGENEQFF. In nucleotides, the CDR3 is TGTGCCAGCAGTCCCAGCGGGGAAAATGAGCAGTTCTTC.

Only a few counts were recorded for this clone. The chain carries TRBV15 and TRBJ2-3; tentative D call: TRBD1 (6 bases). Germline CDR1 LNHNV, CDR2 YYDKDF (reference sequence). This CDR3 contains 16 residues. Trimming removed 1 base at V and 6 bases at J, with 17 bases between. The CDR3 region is CATSRVRANREDTQYF. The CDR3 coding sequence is TGTGCCACCAGCAGAGTTCGGGCGAACAGGGAGGATACGCAGTATTTT.

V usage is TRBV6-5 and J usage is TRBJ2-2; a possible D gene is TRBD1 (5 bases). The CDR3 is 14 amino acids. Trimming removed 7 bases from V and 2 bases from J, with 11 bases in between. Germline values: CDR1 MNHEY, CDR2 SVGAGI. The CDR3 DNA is TGTGCCAGCAAGGGGCAGGTCAACACCGGGGAGCTGTTTTTT. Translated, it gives CASKGQVNTGELFF.

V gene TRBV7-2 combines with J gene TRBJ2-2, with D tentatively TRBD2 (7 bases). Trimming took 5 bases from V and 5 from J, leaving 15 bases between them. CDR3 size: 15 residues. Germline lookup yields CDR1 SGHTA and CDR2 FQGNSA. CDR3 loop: CASSVYREGTGELFF. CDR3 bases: TGTGCCAGCAGCGTATACAGGGAGGGTACCGGGGAGCTGTTTTTT.

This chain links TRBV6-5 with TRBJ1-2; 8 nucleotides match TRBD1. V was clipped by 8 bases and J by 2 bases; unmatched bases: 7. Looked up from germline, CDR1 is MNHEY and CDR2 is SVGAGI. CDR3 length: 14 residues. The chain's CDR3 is CASLPGQGNYGYTF. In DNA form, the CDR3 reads TGTGCCAGCCTTCCTGGACAGGGAAACTATGGCTACACCTTC.

The CDR3 here is CASSLTSGGYNEQFF. Written as DNA, the CDR3 is TGTGCCAGCAGCCTGACTAGCGGGGGTTACAATGAGCAGTTCTTC. V usage is TRBV6-5 and J usage is TRBJ2-1, with 12 bases identical to TRBD2. The V gene's germline CDR1 is MNHEY and CDR2 SVGAGI. Losses at the gene ends were 6 bases for V and 4 bases for J; bases not matched to a gene: 4. CDR3 length: 15 amino acids.

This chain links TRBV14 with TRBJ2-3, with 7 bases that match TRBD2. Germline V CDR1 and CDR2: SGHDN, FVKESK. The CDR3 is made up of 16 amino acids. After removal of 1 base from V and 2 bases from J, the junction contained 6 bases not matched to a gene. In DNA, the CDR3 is TGTGCCAGCAGCCAAGGGGACTATCCCAACACAGATACGCAGTATTTT. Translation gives CASSQGDYPNTDTQYF.

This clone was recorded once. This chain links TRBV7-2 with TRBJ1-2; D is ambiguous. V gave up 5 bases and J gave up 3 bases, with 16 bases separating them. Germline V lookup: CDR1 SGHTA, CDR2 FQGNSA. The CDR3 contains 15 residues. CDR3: CASSPKWQSDYGYTF. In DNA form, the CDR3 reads TGTGCCAGCAGCCCTAAGTGGCAGAGCGACTATGGCTACACCTTC.